The 9 T cell receptor beta chains given below trace back to one sample, sequenced in a study of shared clonotypes between healthy human individuals. CD45RO negativity and positive selection for CCR7 defined naive CD8 cells, a population that excluded terminally differentiated effector memory CD45RA+ cells. Some clones are missing from TCRdb's copy, which holds only in-frame ones; the method was immunoSEQ multiplex PCR. The sample has about 820,000 clones; approximately 92% are singletons. The sample was naive CD8+ T cells sorted from blood. The receptors originated from a man younger than 40 in good health.

This sequence joins TRBV30 and TRBJ2-2; D gene uncertain. Germline V gene data show CDR1 as GTSNPN and CDR2 as SVGIG (reference sequence). The V end was cut by 7 bases, the J end by 7 bases, with 16 bases between. This CDR3 has 13 amino acids. The CDR3 DNA reads TGTGCCTTCACGACCCGGATTCTCGGGGAGCTGTTTTTT. This translates into CAFTTRILGELFF.

This clone was observed a few times. The chain recombines TRBV7-9 with TRBJ1-5; D ambiguous. Germline CDR1 is SEHNR and CDR2 is FQNEAQ (reference sequence). The CDR3 covers 12 residues. Trimming removed 1 base at V and 5 bases at J, with 3 bases between. The CDR3 sequence: CASSLDYQPQHF. For the CDR3, the DNA is TGTGCCAGCAGCTTAGACTATCAGCCCCAGCATTTT.

The V and J genes are TRBV25-1 and TRBJ2-7, with 8 bases aligning to TRBD2. CDR3 length equals 16 residues. V gave up 1 base and J gave up 1 base; unmatched junction bases: 6. Germline V gene data show CDR1 as MGHDK and CDR2 as SYGVNS. The CDR3: CASSEWGSGDSYEQYF. The CDR3 DNA is TGTGCCAGCAGTGAATGGGGTAGCGGGGATTCCTACGAGCAGTACTTC.

This chain connects TRBV5-6 to TRBJ2-7, with D maybe TRBD1 (6 bases). Germline CDR1 reads SGHDT; CDR2 reads YYEEEE. V lost 2 bases to trimming and J lost 2 bases, with 8 bases between them. The CDR3 length is 13 residues. The CDR3 region is CASSFQGTYEQYF. CDR3 sequence (DNA): TGTGCCAGCAGCTTTCAGGGGACCTACGAGCAGTACTTC.

The gene calls are TRBV5-4 and TRBJ2-5; D is possibly TRBD2 (8 bases). Looked up from germline, CDR1 is SGHNT and CDR2 is YYREEE (reference sequence). CDR3 size: 16 residues. Deletions cut 4 bases from V and 5 bases from J, with 21 bases between. CDR3 in DNA: TGTGCCAGCAGCATCAGGGGGGGACTAGTTGGGGAGACCCAGTACTTC. Its translation is CASSIRGGLVGETQYF.

On this clone: Within the sample, other DNA sequences also encode this same CDR3. The rearrangement links TRBV29-1 to TRBJ1-1; D is unresolved. Germline V gene data show CDR1 as SQVTM and CDR2 as ANQGSEA. CDR3 size: 12 residues. The germline V and J ends were trimmed by 4 bases and 0 bases, with 6 bases remaining between them. In DNA form, the CDR3 reads TGCAGCGTTGGACGGATGAACACTGAAGCTTTCTTT. Protein sequence: CSVGRMNTEAFF.

V gene TRBV4-3 combines with J gene TRBJ2-3; D uncertain. Trimming took 0 bases from V and 2 from J, leaving 18 bases between them. From germline, CDR1 is LGHNA and CDR2 YSLEER. CDR3 length equals 18 residues. This CDR3 reads CASSQEIRASFPTDTQYF. CDR3 in DNA: TGCGCCAGCAGCCAAGAAATTCGGGCTAGTTTCCCCACAGATACGCAGTATTTT.

The chain employs TRBV15 and TRBJ2-5; 8 bases line up with TRBD1. The CDR3 extends over 15 amino acids. CDR1 LNHNV and CDR2 YYDKDF come from the germline V gene (reference sequence). V lost 3 bases to trimming and J lost 1 base; unmatched junction nucleotides: 4. The DNA for the CDR3 is TGTGCCACCAGCAGGGCTGACAGGGGCCAAGAGACCCAGTACTTC. It specifies CATSRADRGQETQYF.

The rearrangement links TRBV5-6 to TRBJ1-3; D remains unclear. Between the trimmed V and J ends, which lost 0 bases and 4 bases, there was a span of 5 bases. Germline V gene data show CDR1 as SGHDT and CDR2 as YYEEEE. There are 13 residues in the CDR3. CDR3 amino acids: CASSLGDGNTIYF. The CDR3 DNA sequence: TGTGCCAGCAGCTTGGGTGACGGAAACACCATATATTTT.